These T cell receptor beta chains were read from a single sample in a study of blood T cell repertoires in COVID-19. Produced via immunoSEQ multiplex PCR; TCRdb's table is partial and in-frame only. Found here are over 100,000 clones, about nine tenths of them singletons; the top ten hold about 15%. The sample consisted of peripheral blood. All receptors come from a man aged 50-59 years with acute or convalescent COVID-19. Each CDR3 is given with its conserved first and last residue. The D gene is left open where the match is weak. Where a row states a size, it is once, few, many or the class of an expanded clone; other rows omit it.

v_gene: TRBV28
abundance: .
j_gene: TRBJ1-2
d_gene: .
CDR3nt: TGTGCCAGCAGTTTCGGCAGGGCTGGCTACACCTTC
CDR3aa: CASSFGRAGYTF

v_gene: TRBV3-1/TRBV3-2
abundance: .
j_gene: TRBJ2-1
d_gene: TRBD2
CDR3nt: TGTGCCAGCAGCCAAGAGGGCGTCGGGACTAGCGGGAGAAACATTGGCAATGAGCAGTTCTTC
CDR3aa: CASSQEGVGTSGRNIGNEQFF

v_gene: TRBV3-1/TRBV3-2
abundance: .
j_gene: TRBJ2-1
d_gene: TRBD2
CDR3nt: TGTGCCAGCAGCCAAGACGGGGAGGGTTACAATGAGCAGTTCTTC
CDR3aa: CASSQDGEGYNEQFF

v_gene: TRBV19
abundance: .
j_gene: TRBJ1-5
d_gene: TRBD1
CDR3nt: TGTGCCACCTCGGTGGCACCAGGGGGTGGACAGCCCCAGCATTTT
CDR3aa: CATSVAPGGGQPQHF

v_gene: TRBV3-1/TRBV3-2
abundance: few
j_gene: TRBJ2-5
d_gene: TRBD2
CDR3nt: TGTGCCAGCAGCCTAGGGACTAGCGGGACAGAGACCCAGTACTTC
CDR3aa: CASSLGTSGTETQYF

v_gene: TRBV12-1
abundance: .
j_gene: TRBJ2-3
d_gene: .
CDR3nt: TGTGCCAGCAGCCGTGGGACTAGCGGGAGGGCCGAGGATACGCAGTATTTT
CDR3aa: CASSRGTSGRAEDTQYF

v_gene: TRBV19
abundance: .
j_gene: TRBJ1-6
d_gene: .
CDR3nt: TGTGCCAGTAGGGAGGGTTTGAATTCACCCCTCCACTTT
CDR3aa: CASREGLNSPLHF

v_gene: TRBV14
abundance: once
j_gene: TRBJ2-5
d_gene: .
CDR3nt: TGTGCCAGCAGCCAAGGAGGGCGGGGAGACCGGTACTTC
CDR3aa: CASSQGGRGDRYF

v_gene: TRBV29-1
abundance: .
j_gene: TRBJ1-1
d_gene: .
CDR3nt: TGCAGCGTTGTAATCTCGCCGGGGACTGAAGCTTTCTTT
CDR3aa: CSVVISPGTEAFF

v_gene: TRBV19
abundance: .
j_gene: TRBJ2-7
d_gene: TRBD1
CDR3nt: TGTGCCAGTAGTATAGTTACAGGGGGCTACTACGAGCAGTACTTC
CDR3aa: CASSIVTGGYYEQYF